Listed here are 22 T cell receptor beta chains from one sample, sequenced in a study of cytomegalovirus exposure and HLA in healthy donors. PCR was performed using 60 Vbeta and 13 Jbeta primers. Libraries were prepared by immunoSEQ multiplex PCR; TCRdb keeps only in-frame clonotypes and omits some of them. This sample has 220,000 or so clones, with around four fifths found just once. Sequenced material: PBMCs. The receptors here all came from a woman in her 40s in good health and CMV-seronegative.

This chain uses TRBV9 with TRBJ2-3, with a weak D call TRBD1 (5 bases). The CDR3 runs to 15 residues. Trimming took off 1 base at V and 3 bases at J, with 12 bases between the two ends. Germline CDR1 reads SGDLS; CDR2 reads YYNGEE. For the CDR3, the DNA is TGTGCCAGCAGCGTAAGCCTAGGGGTTACAGATACGCAGTATTTT. Protein: CASSVSLGVTDTQYF.

The chain links TRBV7-9 to TRBJ2-7; TRBD1 might be the D (6 bases). CDR1 and CDR2 (germline): SEHNR, FQNEAQ (reference sequence). The CDR3 consists of 15 residues. The ends were cut back, 5 bases at V and 6 bases at J, with 20 bases in the middle. The CDR3 DNA reads TGTGCCAGCAGCCCCGAAGGGGGAAGGGTCTTCGAGCAGTACTTC. Translation: CASSPEGGRVFEQYF.

This chain uses TRBV28 with TRBJ1-1, with D hard to call. The CDR3 is made up of 15 amino acids. The ends were cut back, 3 bases at V and 0 bases at J, with 11 bases in the middle. CDR1 and CDR2 from the germline V gene are MDHEN and SYDVKM. The CDR3 sequence is CASSFPTVMNTEAFF. In DNA form, the CDR3 reads TGTGCCAGCAGTTTTCCCACAGTTATGAACACTGAAGCTTTCTTT.

On this clone: An end of the junction does not agree with germline; a read error may underlie this. The chain links TRBV11-1 to TRBJ2-1; 10 positions agree with TRBD2. Germline assignment: CDR1 SGHAT and CDR2 FQDESV (reference sequence). The CDR3 has 15 amino acids. Here the CDR3 reads CASSPRGLAGESLIF. CDR3 nucleotides: TGTGCCAGCAGCCCTCGAGGGCTAGCGGGAGAAAGTTTGATCTTC.

The rearrangement joins TRBV13 to TRBJ1-4, with TRBD1 identical over 7 bases. Looked up from germline, CDR1 is PRHDT and CDR2 is FYEKMQ (reference sequence). V lost 3 bases and J lost 4; bases outside the gene matches: 5. This CDR3 comprises 15 residues. The CDR3 nucleotides are TGTGCCAGCAGCTTGTCGGCAGGGGGTAATGAAAAACTGTTTTTT. Encoded protein: CASSLSAGGNEKLFF.

The rearrangement links TRBV6-1 to TRBJ2-7, with D perhaps TRBD2 (6 bases). The germline V gene has CDR1 MNHNS and CDR2 SASEGT. This CDR3 contains 15 residues. V was clipped by 3 bases and J by 0 bases, with 12 bases between them. The CDR3 loop reads CASSETLASSYEQYF. CDR3 sequence (DNA): TGTGCCAGCAGTGAGACCCTAGCGAGCTCCTACGAGCAGTACTTC.

Regarding this clone: Other DNA sequences in this specimen translate into the identical CDR3. V usage is TRBV19 and J usage is TRBJ1-5, with TRBD1 as a possible D gene (6 bases). CDR1 and CDR2 (germline): LNHDA, SQIVND (reference sequence). The CDR3 consists of 14 residues. Trimming removed 1 base from V and 5 bases from J, with 9 bases in between. This chain's CDR3 is CASSIGGGYQPQHF. CDR3 bases: TGTGCCAGTAGTATAGGAGGGGGATATCAGCCCCAGCATTTT.

V is TRBV5-4 and J is TRBJ2-3, with a possible D match to TRBD1 (5 bases). CDR3 length: 14 residues. V lost 4 bases and J 1 base, leaving 10 bases between the germline ends. The V gene's germline CDR1 is SGHNT and CDR2 YYREEE (reference sequence). For the CDR3, the DNA is TGTGCCAGCAGCATCAGGGTCGGCACAGATACGCAGTATTTT. Protein sequence: CASSIRVGTDTQYF.

A note on this clone: Its ends do not fully match the called genes, so a read error is possible. CDR3 region: CTSSLWSTEAFF. In DNA form, the CDR3 reads TGTACCAGCAGCCTTTGGAGTACTGAAGCTTTCTTT. The rearrangement uses TRBV7-9 and TRBJ1-1; no reliable D call. The CDR3 consists of 12 residues. The germline V gene has CDR1 SEHNR and CDR2 FQNEAQ (reference sequence).

This clone was counted only a few times. The chain recombines TRBV11-2 with TRBJ1-2; no clear D. The CDR3 consists of 14 residues. V gave up 2 bases and J gave up 2 bases, with 9 bases separating them. CDR1 and CDR2 (germline): SGHAT, FQNNGV. This CDR3 is CASSLSAQNYGYTF. DNA for the CDR3: TGTGCCAGCAGCTTATCTGCACAGAACTATGGCTACACCTTC.

The chain has TRBV7-9 and TRBJ2-5, with TRBD1 as a possible D gene (6 bases). This CDR3 is built from 15 residues. Germline CDR1 reads SEHNR; CDR2 reads FQNEAQ (reference sequence). V lost 3 bases to trimming and J lost 5 bases, with 16 bases between them. CDR3 nucleotide sequence: TGTGCCAGCAGCTTCCTTAGGGCAGGGGCGGAGACCCAGTACTTC. This encodes CASSFLRAGAETQYF. Together with reference TRBV7-9 and TRBJ2-5, the CDR3 gives the full variable domain: DTGVSQNPRHKITKRGQNVTFRCDPISEHNRLYWYRQTLGQGPEFLTYFQNEAQLEKSRLLSDRFSAERPKGSFSTLEIQRTEQGDSAMYLCASSFLRAGAETQYFGPGTRLLVL.

As regards this clone: Other DNA sequences within the sample encode an identical CDR3. The chain is built from TRBV5-1 and TRBJ2-7; 8 nucleotides match TRBD1. V gave up 1 base and J gave up 4 bases; unmatched junction bases: 7. The length of the CDR3 is 15 residues. The germline gives CDR1 SGHRS, CDR2 YFSETQ. CDR3 coding DNA: TGCGCCAGCAGCTTGAACGAGGACAGGGTATACGAGCAGTACTTC. It translates to CASSLNEDRVYEQYF.

The chain uses TRBV27 and TRBJ2-1; 10 positions match TRBD2. Looked up from germline, CDR1 is MNHEY and CDR2 is SMNVEV (reference sequence). Trimming removed 2 bases from V and 8 bases from J; junction bases left unmatched: 18. The CDR3 has 19 amino acids. The chain's CDR3 is CASSLPGMLGASGSDEQFF. CDR3 sequence (DNA): TGTGCCAGCAGTTTACCCGGGATGTTGGGGGCTAGCGGGAGCGATGAGCAGTTCTTC.

V usage is TRBV7-9 and J usage is TRBJ2-3; 9 positions agree with TRBD1. Germline assignment: CDR1 SEHNR and CDR2 FQNEAQ (reference sequence). J gave up 3 bases and V 11 bases, and 18 bases lay outside the gene matches. The CDR3 loop spans 17 amino acids. The CDR3 is CAGRGDPGQGRTDTQYF. The DNA of the CDR3 is TGTGCCGGACGGGGGGACCCGGGACAGGGAAGGACAGATACGCAGTATTTT.

The genes are TRBV28 and TRBJ1-1; a weak D match, TRBD1 (5 bases). This CDR3 has 14 amino acids. The V end was cut by 7 bases, the J end by 6 bases, with 18 bases between. The V gene's germline CDR1 is MDHEN and CDR2 SYDVKM. As DNA, the CDR3 is TGTGCCAGCACCACATACGGAACAGGCGCTGAAGCTTTCTTT. Its protein is CASTTYGTGAEAFF. Full variable domain (outside the CDR3, taken from reference TRBV28 and TRBJ1-1): DVKVTQSSRYLVKRTGEKVFLECVQDMDHENMFWYRQDPGLGLRLIYFSYDVKMKEKGDIPEGYSVSREKKERFSLILESASTNQTSMYLCASTTYGTGAEAFFGQGTRLTVV.

The sample holds one count of this clone. J is TRBJ2-2 and V is TRBV9, with D hard to call. In germline, CDR1 is SGDLS, CDR2 YYNGEE. This CDR3 is 15 amino acids long. Trimming took 1 base from V and 5 from J, leaving 12 bases between them. CDR3 sequence reads: CASSVSGVLTGELFF. The CDR3 region has the DNA TGTGCCAGCAGCGTATCTGGTGTCCTAACCGGGGAGCTGTTTTTT.

This clone was counted only a few times. CDR3 nucleotides: TGCGCCAGCAGCTTGACGGCATTCAGGGCCCAAGAGACCCAGTACTTC. Protein product: CASSLTAFRAQETQYF. V gene TRBV5-1 combines with J gene TRBJ2-5; D is possibly TRBD1 (5 bases). The V end lost 1 base, the J end lost 1 base, and 14 bases lay between the germline ends. Germline CDR1 is SGHRS and CDR2 is YFSETQ. The CDR3 is 16 amino acids.

V and J are TRBV19 and TRBJ2-2, with 7 nucleotides matching TRBD1. Per germline, CDR1 LNHDA and CDR2 SQIVND (reference sequence). Trimming took 11 bases from V and 5 from J; bases not matched to a gene: 20. The CDR3 spans 17 residues. The CDR3 bases are TGTGCCTCTCAGACAGGGTCGACGGCGCGTCCAACCGGGGAGCTGTTTTTT. Translation gives CASQTGSTARPTGELFF.

The gene calls are TRBV25-1 and TRBJ2-4; D call uncertain. CDR3 size: 15 residues. V lost 2 bases, J lost 4 bases, and 12 bases lay in between. Germline CDR1 and CDR2: MGHDK and SYGVNS. CDR3 sequence (DNA): TGTGCCAGCAGTGAAGGCCGGGTCAAGAAAAACATTCAGTACTTC. Its translation is CASSEGRVKKNIQYF.

The chain uses TRBV18 and TRBJ2-5, with 7 positions matching TRBD1. In germline, CDR1 is KGHSH, CDR2 LQKENI. This CDR3 region has 14 residues. V trimming: 1 base; J trimming: 5 bases; junction bases outside the gene matches: 4. The CDR3 loop reads CASSPRGRGETQYF. CDR3 nucleotide sequence: TGTGCCAGCTCACCACGAGGCAGGGGGGAGACCCAGTACTTC.

V gene TRBV5-1 combines with J gene TRBJ2-5; 7 nucleotides align to TRBD2. This CDR3 is built from 14 residues. J gave up 5 bases and V 0 bases, and 4 bases lay outside the gene matches. In germline, CDR1 is SGHRS, CDR2 YFSETQ. CDR3 in amino acids: CASSLGTRGETQYF. The CDR3 bases are TGCGCCAGCAGCTTGGGGACTAGAGGGGAGACCCAGTACTTC.

As concerns this clone: Other DNA sequences in the same sample also yield this CDR3. The chain carries TRBV19 and TRBJ1-5; the match to TRBD1 covers 8 bases. The CDR3 has 14 residues. Germline loops: CDR1 LNHDA, CDR2 SQIVND (reference sequence). V lost 9 bases and J lost 2; bases outside the gene matches: 6. CDR3 protein: CASSRGQGNQPQHF. For the CDR3, the DNA is TGTGCCAGCTCCAGGGGGCAGGGCAATCAGCCCCAGCATTTT.